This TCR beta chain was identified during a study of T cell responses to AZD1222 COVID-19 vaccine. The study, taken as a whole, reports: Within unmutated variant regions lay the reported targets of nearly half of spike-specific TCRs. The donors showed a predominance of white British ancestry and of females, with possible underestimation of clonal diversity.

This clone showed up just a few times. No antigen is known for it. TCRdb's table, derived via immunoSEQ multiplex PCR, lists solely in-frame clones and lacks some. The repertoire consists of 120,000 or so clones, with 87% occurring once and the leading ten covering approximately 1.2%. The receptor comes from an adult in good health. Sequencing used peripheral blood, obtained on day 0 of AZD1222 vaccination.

The CDR3: CSVEVRGLTYEQYF. The DNA for the CDR3 is TGCAGCGTTGAAGTTCGCGGGCTAACCTACGAGCAGTACTTC. The rearrangement joins TRBV29-1 to TRBJ2-7; TRBD2 might be the D (5 bases). CDR3 size: 14 residues. V lost 1 base and J lost 2, with 12 bases in between. Germline V gene sequence: CDR1 SQVTM, CDR2 ANQGSEA.